This T cell receptor (beta chain) was identified during a study of OX40 agonist ivuxolimab in advanced cancers. V shed 2 bases and J shed 4 bases, with 20 bases lying between them. CDR1 and CDR2 (germline): MNHNS, SASEGT. The CDR3 spans 17 residues. The protocol was immunoSEQ multiplex PCR, while the TCRdb copy is restricted to in-frame clones and leaves out a portion. Of 11,000 to 15,000 clones in the sample, 93% are singletons; the top ten hold 22%. The chain uses TRBV6-1 and TRBJ1-1; D is perhaps TRBD1 (5 bases). This sample comprised CD4+ or CD8+ T cells sorted from blood, obtained in a trial of the OX40 agonist ivuxolimab. The clonotype was recovered from an adult with an advanced solid tumor such as melanoma, head and neck, liver or kidney cancer. The chain's CDR3 is CASSEPQDSPRGTEAFF. The CDR3 nucleotides read TGTGCCAGCAGTGAACCACAGGACTCCCCAAGGGGCACTGAAGCTTTCTTT.